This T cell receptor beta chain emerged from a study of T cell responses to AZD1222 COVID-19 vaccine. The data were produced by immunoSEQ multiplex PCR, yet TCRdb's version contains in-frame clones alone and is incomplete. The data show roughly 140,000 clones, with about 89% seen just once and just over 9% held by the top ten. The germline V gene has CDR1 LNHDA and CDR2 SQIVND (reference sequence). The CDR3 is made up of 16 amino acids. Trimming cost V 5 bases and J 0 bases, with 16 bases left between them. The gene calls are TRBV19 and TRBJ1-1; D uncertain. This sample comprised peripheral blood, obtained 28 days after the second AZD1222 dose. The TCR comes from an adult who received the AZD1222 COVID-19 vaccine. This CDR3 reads CASSRTETSMNTEAFF. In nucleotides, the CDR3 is TGTGCCAGTAGTCGTACAGAGACCTCGATGAACACTGAAGCTTTCTTT.